The 9 T cell receptor beta chains in this list originate from one sample, sequenced in a study of blood T cell repertoires in COVID-19. Some clones are missing from TCRdb's copy, which holds only in-frame ones; the method was immunoSEQ multiplex PCR. The sample includes approximately 260,000 clones, about nine tenths seen only once; the top ten take about 6.3%. The sequenced sample consisted of PBMCs or T cells enriched from blood (not recorded which). Receptors originate from a woman in her 30s with acute COVID-19.

The genes are TRBV2 and TRBJ2-5; 8 bases are shared with TRBD1. Germline V gene sequence: CDR1 SNHLY, CDR2 FYNNEI. The CDR3 sequence is 15 residues long. J lost 2 bases, V lost 4 bases, and 6 bases had no gene match. In DNA, the CDR3 is TGTGCCAGCAGTGGGAGCCGGACAGGGCAAGAGACCCAGTACTTC. This gives the protein CASSGSRTGQETQYF.

This chain links TRBV28 with TRBJ2-2, with 9 nucleotides matching TRBD2. CDR3 length: 17 residues. The trim removed 4 bases at V and 7 bases at J, leaving 13 bases unmatched. In germline, CDR1 is MDHEN, CDR2 SYDVKM. CDR3 nucleotide sequence: TGTGCCAGCAGTTCACCAGGGGCTAGCGGGAAGGGCGGGGAGCTGTTTTTT. This sequence encodes CASSSPGASGKGGELFF.

The chain carries TRBV4-1 and TRBJ1-2; 7 nucleotides agree with TRBD1. Germline CDR1 and CDR2: MGHRA and YSYEKL. The CDR3 runs to 15 residues. J gave up 2 bases and V 4 bases, and 7 bases lay outside the gene matches. The CDR3 nucleotides read TGCGCCAGCAGCCCACCGATGACAGGGAACTATGGCTACACCTTC. This translates into CASSPPMTGNYGYTF.

This clone was counted between two and nine times. The chain combines TRBV28 with TRBJ1-1; the D is unclear. This CDR3 contains 14 residues. The V gene's germline CDR1 is MDHEN and CDR2 SYDVKM. V lost 8 bases and J 1 base, leaving 14 bases between the germline ends. The CDR3: CASAFGLGNTEAFF. DNA of the CDR3: TGTGCCAGCGCCTTCGGGTTGGGGAACACTGAAGCTTTCTTT.

The V and J genes are TRBV11-2 and TRBJ1-4; TRBD1 might be the D (5 bases). V was pared by 2 bases and J by 3 bases, with 10 bases between. Germline assignment: CDR1 SGHAT and CDR2 FQNNGV. The CDR3 spans 15 residues. The DNA of the CDR3 is TGTGCCAGCAGCTTAACGGGGGAGGCTAATGAAAAACTGTTTTTT. It yields the protein CASSLTGEANEKLFF.

CDR3 in amino acids: CASSSRQGLGYTF. The DNA for the CDR3 is TGCGCCAGCAGCTCAAGACAGGGCCTTGGCTACACCTTC. The chain links TRBV5-1 to TRBJ1-2; 7 bases map to TRBD1. The germline gives CDR1 SGHRS, CDR2 YFSETQ. CDR3 length: 13 residues. With V trimmed by 3 bases and J by 7 bases, 6 bases remained unmatched. Variable domain in full (rest from reference TRBV5-1 and TRBJ1-2): KAGVTQTPRYLIKTRGQQVTLSCSPISGHRSVSWYQQTPGQGLQFLFEYFSETQRNKGNFPGRFSGRQFSNSRSEMNVSTLELGDSALYLCASSSRQGLGYTFGSGTRLTVV.

This chain links TRBV7-2 with TRBJ2-1; D is perhaps TRBD2 (6 bases). This CDR3 region has 16 residues. The germline CDR1 and CDR2 sequences are SGHTA and FQGNSA. V lost 5 bases to trimming and J lost 4 bases, with 18 bases between them. The CDR3 DNA reads as TGTGCCAGCAGCCCGAGGGTTTCCGGGGGATACAATGAGCAGTTCTTC. Protein sequence: CASSPRVSGGYNEQFF.

The genes are TRBV15 and TRBJ2-1, with TRBD2 matching over 9 bases. J gave up 7 bases and V 0 bases, and 4 bases lay outside the gene matches. Germline assignment: CDR1 LNHNV and CDR2 YYDKDF (reference sequence). The CDR3 covers 15 residues. The CDR3: CATSRDLAGANEQFF. The CDR3 nucleotides read TGTGCCACCAGCAGAGATTTAGCGGGAGCGAATGAGCAGTTCTTC.

This chain joins TRBV7-9 and TRBJ1-1; D call uncertain. Germline values: CDR1 SEHNR, CDR2 FQNEAQ (reference sequence). The CDR3 sequence is 13 residues long. V was clipped by 3 bases and J by 5 bases, with 10 bases between them. CDR3 coding DNA: TGTGCCAGCAGCTTTTCTCCGGAGACTGAAGCTTTCTTT. It translates to CASSFSPETEAFF. Full variable domain (outside the CDR3, taken from reference TRBV7-9 and TRBJ1-1): DTGVSQNPRHKITKRGQNVTFRCDPISEHNRLYWYRQTLGQGPEFLTYFQNEAQLEKSRLLSDRFSAERPKGSFSTLEIQRTEQGDSAMYLCASSFSPETEAFFGQGTRLTVV.